This is a list of T cell receptor beta chains from one sample in a study of blood T cell repertoires in COVID-19. Generated by immunoSEQ multiplex PCR, the TCRdb table keeps only in-frame clones and is missing some. The sample lists approximately 44,000 clones; approximately 79% were seen once. Sequencing was done on a sample of peripheral blood. Receptors originate from a woman aged 80 or older with acute or convalescent COVID-19. The CDR3 runs from the conserved cysteine through the conserved F or W. The D gene is left open where the match is weak. Clone sizes are given selectively: once, few, many, or a class where the clone is expanded.

. | TRBJ2-2 | . | TRBV7-2 | CASTPLGRDNTGELFF | TGTGCCAGCACCCCCCTCGGGCGGGATAACACCGGGGAGCTGTTTTTT
TRBD1 | TRBJ1-6 | . | TRBV7-2 | CASSLGQGVGSPLHF | TGTGCCAGCAGCTTAGGTCAGGGGGTGGGTTCACCCCTCCACTTT
. | TRBJ2-7 | . | TRBV5-4 | CASSLPGHPHEQYF | TGTGCCAGCAGCTTACCGGGACATCCCCACGAGCAGTACTTC
TRBD1 | TRBJ2-2 | . | TRBV23-1 | CASSRAGTGGKTGELFF | TGCGCCAGCAGTCGAGCCGGGACAGGGGGAAAAACCGGGGAGCTGTTTTTT
. | TRBJ1-2 | . | TRBV12-3/TRBV12-4 | CASRGGADGYTF | TGTGCCAGCCGTGGGGGCGCGGATGGCTACACCTTC
TRBD1 | TRBJ1-4 | . | TRBV11-2 | CASSEWDRGISANEKLFF | TGTGCCAGCAGCGAGTGGGACAGGGGGATTTCAGCTAATGAAAAACTGTTTTTT
. | TRBJ2-1 | . | TRBV19 | CASTLYGSGAYNEQFF | TGTGCCAGTACCCTCTACGGTAGCGGAGCCTACAATGAGCAGTTCTTC
TRBD1 | TRBJ2-7 | . | TRBV6-6 | CASSYNRGYEQYF | TGTGCCAGCAGTTACAACAGGGGCTACGAGCAGTACTTC
TRBD2 | TRBJ2-5 | . | TRBV6-6 | CASRASGTEETQYF | TGTGCCAGCAGGGCTAGCGGGACTGAAGAGACCCAGTACTTC
. | TRBJ2-2 | . | TRBV29-1 | CSVASGTHTGELFF | TGCAGCGTTGCTTCTGGGACTCACACCGGGGAGCTGTTTTTT
. | TRBJ2-1 | once | TRBV2 | CASMSSGYNEQFF | TGTGCCAGCATGAGTAGCGGATACAATGAGCAGTTCTTC
TRBD2 | TRBJ2-2 | . | TRBV6-6 | CASRSTSGEAGGELFF | TGTGCCAGCAGATCGACTAGCGGGGAGGCGGGCGGGGAGCTGTTTTTT
. | TRBJ1-2 | few | TRBV1 | CTSVNRASRGGYTF | TGCACCAGCGTAAACAGGGCCAGCAGGGGTGGCTACACCTTC
TRBD1 | TRBJ1-5 | . | TRBV11-2 | CASSETGDRNQPQHF | TGTGCCAGCAGCGAAACAGGGGATCGGAATCAGCCCCAGCATTTT
. | TRBJ2-5 | . | TRBV19 | CASSAQVGRETQYF | TGTGCCAGTAGTGCCCAAGTGGGGAGGGAGACCCAGTACTTC
TRBD2 | TRBJ2-5 | . | TRBV7-6 | CASSLVTSGIQETQYF | TGTGCCAGCAGCTTAGTTACTAGCGGAATTCAAGAGACCCAGTACTTC
. | TRBJ2-7 | . | TRBV28 | CASSLGGAGIYEQYF | TGTGCCAGCAGTTTAGGTGGGGCAGGGATATACGAGCAGTACTTC
TRBD1 | TRBJ1-6 | . | TRBV28 | CASSTTGPAPLHF | TGTGCCAGCTCCACGACAGGGCCCGCACCCCTCCACTTT
TRBD2 | TRBJ2-5 | . | TRBV18 | CASRPTRGSSKETQYF | TGTGCCAGCCGCCCGACGCGGGGGAGCTCTAAGGAGACCCAGTACTTC
. | TRBJ1-1 | . | TRBV7-9 | CASRRARNTEAFF | TGTGCCAGCAGGCGGGCCAGAAACACTGAAGCTTTCTTT
. | TRBJ2-3 | . | TRBV14 | CASNVRGGDTQYF | TGTGCCAGCAATGTAAGGGGAGGAGATACGCAGTATTTT
TRBD2 | TRBJ2-1 | . | TRBV6-2/TRBV6-3 | CASSFLAGYNEQFF | TGTGCCAGCAGTTTCTTAGCGGGATACAATGAGCAGTTCTTC
. | TRBJ1-5 | . | TRBV4-1 | CASSQVIVFRGNQPQHF | TGCGCCAGCAGCCAAGTAATCGTTTTCCGGGGTAATCAGCCCCAGCATTTT
. | TRBJ2-3 | . | TRBV7-6 | CASSLGRDTQYF | TGTGCCAGCAGCTTGGGGAGGGATACGCAGTATTTT
. | TRBJ1-2 | . | TRBV5-6 | CASSSQGVGYGYTF | TGTGCCAGCAGCTCACAAGGGGTAGGCTATGGCTACACCTTC
TRBD2 | TRBJ2-7 | . | TRBV7-6 | CASSLGLAGQGEQYF | TGTGCCAGCAGCTTAGGACTAGCGGGACAAGGGGAGCAGTACTTC
. | TRBJ1-3 | . | TRBV28 | CASSFPTGGNTIYF | TGTGCCAGCAGTTTCCCGACGGGAGGAAACACCATATATTTT
TRBD2 | TRBJ2-3 | . | TRBV5-1 | CASSLALAGTSTDTQYF | TGCGCCAGCAGCTTGGCGCTAGCGGGAACTAGCACAGATACGCAGTATTTT
. | TRBJ1-1 | . | TRBV15 | CATSRDRVGEIYTEAFF | TGTGCCACCAGCAGAGATCGTGTAGGAGAGATATACACTGAAGCTTTCTTT
TRBD1 | TRBJ2-7 | . | TRBV25-1 | CASSGGLGGSSPYEQYF | TGTGCCAGCAGTGGGGGATTAGGGGGCAGTTCTCCCTACGAGCAGTACTTC
. | TRBJ1-4 | . | TRBV27 | CASSSSRTTNEKLFF | TGTGCCAGCAGTTCCTCAAGGACAACCAATGAAAAACTGTTTTTT
TRBD1 | TRBJ1-5 | . | TRBV15 | CATSRASGTGDQPQHF | TGTGCCACCAGCAGAGCCTCCGGGACAGGAGATCAGCCCCAGCATTTT
TRBD2 | TRBJ2-7 | . | TRBV4-1 | CASSQRAGSYGQYF | TGCGCCAGCAGCCAGAGAGCGGGGTCCTACGGGCAGTACTTC
TRBD2 | TRBJ2-5 | . | TRBV11-3 | CASSSRLAGVPETQYF | TGTGCCAGCAGCTCTCGCCTAGCGGGAGTTCCCGAGACCCAGTACTTC
. | TRBJ2-7 | . | TRBV7-2 | CASSFWSGTYEQYF | TGTGCCAGCAGCTTTTGGTCAGGAACCTACGAGCAGTACTTC
TRBD2 | TRBJ2-1 | . | TRBV7-2 | CASSLTGIRGVEQFF | TGTGCCAGCAGCTTAACGGGTATCCGGGGGGTTGAGCAGTTCTTC
TRBD1 | TRBJ1-1 | . | TRBV5-4 | CASSPGGTGATEAFF | TGTGCCAGCAGCCCCGGGGGGACAGGGGCAACTGAAGCTTTCTTT
. | TRBJ1-2 | . | TRBV19 | CASNPTGYLNSNYGYTF | TGTGCCAGTAACCCGACGGGGTATCTAAACTCTAACTATGGCTACACCTTC
TRBD2 | TRBJ2-1 | few | TRBV7-9 | CASSLSGGSNEQFF | TGTGCCAGCAGCTTATCGGGCGGGAGTAATGAGCAGTTCTTC
TRBD1 | TRBJ2-7 | few | TRBV29-1 | CSVEHGTDEQYF | TGCAGCGTTGAACATGGGACAGACGAGCAGTACTTC
TRBD1 | TRBJ2-7 | . | TRBV3-1/TRBV3-2 | CASSQGGGRILLGEQYF | TGTGCCAGCAGCCAAGGAGGGGGCAGGATACTACTTGGGGAGCAGTACTTC
. | TRBJ2-7 | medium-sized | TRBV3-1/TRBV3-2 | CASSLGLEQYF | TGTGCCAGCAGCCTCGGACTGGAGCAGTACTTC
. | TRBJ1-5 | . | TRBV30 | CAWSETGGQPQHF | TGTGCCTGGAGTGAGACGGGGGGTCAGCCCCAGCATTTT
TRBD2 | TRBJ2-1 | . | TRBV7-9 | CASSLILAGGSNEQFF | TGTGCCAGCAGCTTAATCCTAGCGGGAGGGTCCAATGAGCAGTTCTTC
. | TRBJ2-1 | . | TRBV18 | CASRPPGHEQFF | TGTGCCAGCCGCCCCCCAGGCCATGAGCAGTTCTTC
. | TRBJ1-5 | . | TRBV5-6 | CASSSSLESYQPQHF | TGTGCCAGCAGCTCGTCGCTCGAGTCCTATCAGCCCCAGCATTTT
TRBD2 | TRBJ2-1 | hyperexpanded | TRBV5-1 | CASSENLAAEQFF | TGCGCCAGCAGCGAGAACCTAGCGGCTGAGCAGTTCTTC
. | TRBJ1-2 | . | TRBV2 | CASSAQQNYGYTF | TGTGCCAGCAGTGCACAGCAAAACTATGGCTACACCTTC
TRBD2 | TRBJ2-5 | . | TRBV4-3 | CASSQSPGTSGGGETQYF | TGCGCCAGCAGCCAATCCCCCGGGACTAGCGGGGGAGGAGAGACCCAGTACTTC
. | TRBJ2-2 | . | TRBV7-9 | CASSFGRAVGELFF | TGTGCCAGCAGCTTTGGCAGGGCTGTCGGGGAGCTGTTTTTT
TRBD2 | TRBJ2-3 | few | TRBV27 | CASSTSGRAGDTQYF | TGTGCCAGCAGTACTAGCGGGAGGGCCGGGGATACGCAGTATTTT
TRBD2 | TRBJ2-7 | . | TRBV18 | CASSPFGLADSYEQYF | TGTGCCAGCTCACCATTCGGACTAGCGGACTCCTACGAGCAGTACTTC
. | TRBJ1-1 | . | TRBV6-2/TRBV6-3 | CASSPRIGTEAFF | TGTGCCAGCAGTCCACGTATCGGTACTGAAGCTTTCTTT
TRBD1 | TRBJ1-1 | . | TRBV7-9 | CASSVGQIINTEAFF | TGTGCCAGCAGCGTGGGACAGATCATAAACACTGAAGCTTTCTTT
. | TRBJ1-4 | few | TRBV5-1 | CASSSGSSNEKLFF | TGCGCCAGCAGCTCTGGGAGCTCTAATGAAAAACTGTTTTTT
TRBD1 | TRBJ1-3 | . | TRBV5-1 | CASSLAGSFAGTGGNTIYF | TGCGCCAGCAGCTTGGCCGGCTCATTCGCCGGGACAGGGGGAAACACCATATATTTT
TRBD2 | TRBJ2-1 | . | TRBV5-6 | CASSLVAGLGNEQFF | TGTGCCAGCAGCTTGGTAGCGGGACTGGGAAATGAGCAGTTCTTC
. | TRBJ1-2 | . | TRBV12-3/TRBV12-4 | CASSSTEDYGYTF | TGTGCCAGCAGTTCGACAGAAGACTATGGCTACACCTTC
. | TRBJ2-5 | . | TRBV24-1 | CATSDRGGPEETQYF | TGTGCCACCAGTGACCGCGGCGGGCCCGAAGAGACCCAGTACTTC